These 15 T cell receptor beta chains were all obtained from the same sample, sequenced in a study of blood T cell repertoires in COVID-19. TCRdb's copy holds only in-frame clones and misses some; the assay was immunoSEQ multiplex PCR. The sample gives under 200,000 clones, around 85% of which show up once; about 1.2% is in the top ten. Sample: peripheral blood. The source of these receptors is a man aged 60 to 75 who had recovered from COVID-19.

This clone was counted a single time. This chain connects TRBV5-4 to TRBJ2-4; 9 bases agree with TRBD1. The CDR3 spans 15 residues. Germline trimming cut 2 bases from V and 7 bases from J; bases unmatched to any gene: 7. Germline V lookup: CDR1 SGHNT, CDR2 YYREEE (reference sequence). The CDR3 reads CASSLDLGQGNIQYF. DNA for the CDR3: TGTGCCAGCAGCTTAGATTTGGGACAGGGTAACATTCAGTACTTC.

The chain carries TRBV21-1 and TRBJ1-2; the table's D call TRBD1 went unverified against the DNA. TRBV21-1 is a documented pseudogene. The CDR3 covers 17 residues. CDR3 protein: CASSKKRWTGGNYGYTF. The CDR3 nucleotides are TGTGCCAGCAGCAAGAAAAGGTGGACAGGGGGCAACTATGGCTACACCTTC.

The V and J genes are TRBV6-2 or TRBV6-3 and TRBJ2-2, with D possibly matching TRBD1 (6 bases). The germline CDR1 and CDR2 sequences are MNHEY and SVGEGT. This CDR3 has 20 residues. V lost 5 bases and J 1 base, leaving 26 bases between the germline ends. The CDR3 DNA is TGTGCCAGCAGTACGTTGCGACAGCTTCATATCAGGGGGAACACCGGGGAGCTGTTTTTT. Its translation: CASSTLRQLHIRGNTGELFF.

CDR3 in amino acids: CATKRHDRSEAFF. The DNA of the CDR3 is TGTGCCACCAAGCGCCATGACAGGTCTGAAGCTTTCTTT. The genes are TRBV24-1 and TRBJ1-1; possible D gene TRBD1, 6 bases. Germline-derived CDR1 and CDR2 are KGHDR and SFDVKD. The CDR3 has 13 residues. Trimming cost V 8 bases and J 6 bases, with 15 bases left between them.

J is TRBJ2-1 and V is TRBV11-3, with D possibly TRBD1 on 6 matching bases. The CDR3 has 16 amino acids. CDR1 and CDR2 from the germline V gene are SGHNT and YENEEA. V lost 5 bases, J lost 8 bases, and 22 bases lay in between. The CDR3 loop reads CASSPDGRAGVDEQFF. CDR3 DNA: TGTGCCAGCAGCCCAGACGGCAGGGCAGGGGTGGATGAGCAGTTCTTC.

V and J are TRBV6-5 and TRBJ1-6, with D possibly matching TRBD1 (6 bases). The CDR3 sequence is 14 residues long. Germline V CDR1 and CDR2: MNHEY, SVGAGI. V was cut by 6 bases and J by 4 bases, with 10 bases left in between. As DNA, the CDR3 is TGTGCCAGCAGGGACAGAAGATATAATTCACCCCTCCACTTT. This encodes CASRDRRYNSPLHF.

With respect to this clone: The junction shows a germline mismatch at one end, possibly a read error. This chain joins TRBV6-1 and TRBJ2-2; 10 nucleotides agree with TRBD1. Germline V gene sequence: CDR1 MNHNS, CDR2 SASEGT. The CDR3 totals 14 residues. CDR3 coding DNA: TGTGCCAGCCGTGACAGGGGGCGAACCGGGGAGCTGTTTTTT. This sequence encodes CASRDRGRTGELFF.

The chain couples TRBV6-5 to TRBJ1-2; D remains unclear. V was trimmed by 7 bases and J by 12 bases, leaving 18 bases between them. The CDR3 has 12 amino acids. Germline assignment: CDR1 MNHEY and CDR2 SVGAGI. The CDR3 region is CASITAEGNDTF. DNA of the CDR3: TGTGCCAGCATAACGGCGGAGGGAAATGACACCTTC.

The J gene is TRBJ1-1, the V gene TRBV7-8; D perhaps matches TRBD1 (5 bases). This CDR3 has 13 amino acids. Germline V gives CDR1 SGHVS, CDR2 FQNEAQ. Trimming took 5 bases from V and 10 from J, leaving 17 bases between them. This CDR3 is CASSRDDGGLAFF. CDR3 coding DNA: TGTGCCAGCAGCAGGGATGATGGGGGGTTAGCTTTCTTT.

The genes are TRBV6-5 and TRBJ1-5; tentative D call: TRBD1 (5 bases). V dropped 7 bases and J dropped 3 bases, with 16 bases sitting between them. In germline, CDR1 is MNHEY, CDR2 SVGAGI. The CDR3 extends over 15 amino acids. CDR3 sequence reads: CASKVTGGVNQPQHF. DNA for the CDR3: TGTGCCAGCAAAGTTACCGGAGGGGTCAATCAGCCCCAGCATTTT.

With regard to this clone: Other DNA sequences of this sample code for an identical CDR3. J is TRBJ1-1 and V is TRBV4-1; the D gene is possibly TRBD1 (5 bases). V lost 1 base, J lost 8 bases, and 8 bases lay in between. Germline V gene lookup returns CDR1 MGHRA and CDR2 YSYEKL. This CDR3 has 12 residues. The CDR3 loop reads CASSQGGIEAFF. CDR3 DNA: TGCGCCAGCAGCCAAGGGGGCATAGAAGCTTTCTTT.

The chain is built from TRBV7-9 and TRBJ2-1, with TRBD2 matching 14 bases. The CDR3 is 16 residues long. The J segment lost 9 bases and the V segment lost 8 bases, leaving 12 bases of the junction unmatched. Germline CDR1 reads SEHNR; CDR2 reads FQNEAQ (reference sequence). The CDR3 spells CASRPRTSGGPGEQFF. In DNA, the CDR3 is TGTGCCAGCCGTCCCCGGACTAGCGGGGGGCCCGGTGAGCAGTTCTTC. Looking up the rest from reference TRBV7-9 and TRBJ2-1 gives the full variable domain: DTGVSQNPRHKITKRGQNVTFRCDPISEHNRLYWYRQTLGQGPEFLTYFQNEAQLEKSRLLSDRFSAERPKGSFSTLEIQRTEQGDSAMYLCASRPRTSGGPGEQFFGPGTRLTVL.

The chain combines TRBV7-9 with TRBJ1-6, with 7 bases matching TRBD1. The trim removed 2 bases at V and 9 bases at J, leaving 4 bases unmatched. This CDR3 is built from 14 residues. Germline CDR1 is SEHNR and CDR2 is FQNEAQ (reference sequence). Written as DNA, the CDR3 is TGTGCCAGCAGCTTATGGGACAGAGTTTCACCCCTCCACTTT. Its protein is CASSLWDRVSPLHF.

The V and J genes are TRBV18 and TRBJ1-2, with D unresolved. CDR3 length: 12 amino acids. Germline V gene data show CDR1 as KGHSH and CDR2 as LQKENI. V was clipped by 3 bases and J by 5 bases, with 7 bases between them. The CDR3 loop is CASSPGDYGYTF. Written as DNA, the CDR3 is TGTGCCAGCTCACCCGGAGATTATGGCTACACCTTC.

The chain joins TRBV7-9 to TRBJ1-5, with TRBD1 matching over 8 bases. Germline V gene data show CDR1 as SEHNR and CDR2 as FQNEAQ (reference sequence). V shed 3 bases and J 2 bases; nucleotides not matched to a gene: 3. There are 15 residues in the CDR3. CDR3 sequence: CASSFGQGGNQPQHF. CDR3 DNA sequence: TGTGCCAGCAGCTTCGGACAGGGAGGCAATCAGCCCCAGCATTTT.